This T cell receptor (beta chain) came from a study of blood T cell repertoires in COVID-19. Looking at the study overall: Acute and convalescent COVID-19 samples came from the United States, Italy and Spain.

Germline lookup yields CDR1 LNHDA and CDR2 SQIVND (reference sequence). The CDR3 is made up of 13 amino acids. V was clipped by 0 bases and J by 12 bases, with 11 bases between them. The protocol was immunoSEQ multiplex PCR, while the TCRdb copy is restricted to in-frame clones and leaves out a portion. The data show about 150,000 clones, around 87% seen once. Sample: PBMCs or T cells enriched from blood (not recorded which). The chain carries TRBV19 and TRBJ1-4; D ambiguous. This TCR came from a woman aged 40 to 50 who had been exposed to COVID-19. The CDR3, as DNA: TGTGCCAGTAGTATAGACGGCGGGTCTGAACTGTTTTTT. Amino acid sequence: CASSIDGGSELFF.